The 27 T cell receptor beta chains below all came from one sample that was sequenced in a study of cytomegalovirus exposure and HLA in healthy donors. The primer mix had 60 Vbeta and 13 Jbeta primers. Data came from immunoSEQ multiplex PCR; TCRdb stores just in-frame clones and leaves some out. The table includes over 100,000 clones, roughly 82% detected once. The sequenced sample was PBMCs. Receptor source: a male donor in good health and CMV-seropositive.

This chain uses TRBV6-5 with TRBJ1-6, with D unresolved. The V gene lost 8 bases and the J gene lost 5 bases, with 16 bases spanning the gap. The CDR3 is 15 amino acids. Looked up from germline, CDR1 is MNHEY and CDR2 is SVGAGI. The CDR3 loop reads CASGRRDADNSPLHF. CDR3 coding DNA: TGTGCCAGCGGGAGAAGGGATGCGGATAATTCACCCCTCCACTTT.

This clone was seen a handful of times. Relative to the germline gene, one junction end is altered; a read error may explain this. V and J are TRBV7-9 and TRBJ1-1, with D hard to call. The CDR3 is 13 residues long. Looked up from germline, CDR1 is SEHNR and CDR2 is FQNEAQ (reference sequence). The CDR3 DNA sequence: TGTTCCAGCAGCTTAGTGGCGAACACTGAAGCTTTCTTT. It is translated as CSSSLVANTEAFF.

The CDR3 sequence is CASRGNAGGPNEQYF. The CDR3 DNA reads as TGCGCCAGCAGAGGTAATGCGGGAGGGCCGAACGAGCAGTACTTC. The genes are TRBV5-1 and TRBJ2-5, with 9 bases fitting TRBD2. The end of the DNA fits TRBJ2-7 better, so the J call may be wrong. CDR3 size: 15 residues. Germline-derived CDR1 and CDR2 are SGHRS and YFSETQ.

About this clone itself: A read error may account for a junction end that differs from germline. At the DNA level, this CDR3 is encoded by other sequences in the same sample as well. This chain joins TRBV7-9 and TRBJ2-7; TRBD1 agrees at 8 bases. The V gene's germline CDR1 is SEHNR and CDR2 FQNEAQ (reference sequence). The CDR3 length is 14 residues. The CDR3 here is CASSDRGDFYEQYF. The CDR3 coding sequence is TGCGCCAGCAGCGACAGGGGCGACTTCTACGAGCAGTACTTC. Full variable domain (remainder filled in from reference TRBV7-9 and TRBJ2-7): DTGVSQNPRHKITKRGQNVTFRCDPISEHNRLYWYRQTLGQGPEFLTYFQNEAQLEKSRLLSDRFSAERPKGSFSTLEIQRTEQGDSAMYLCASSDRGDFYEQYFGPGTRLTVT.

J is TRBJ2-7 and V is TRBV5-5; 7 bases are a match to TRBD1. The CDR3 has 14 amino acids. The germline V gene encodes CDR1 SGHKS and CDR2 YYEKEE (reference sequence). With V trimmed by 2 bases and J by 3 bases, 5 bases remained unmatched. The CDR3 region is CASSLDRAYYEQYF. CDR3 nucleotides: TGTGCCAGCAGCTTAGACAGGGCTTACTACGAGCAGTACTTC.

J is TRBJ2-2 and V is TRBV2; TRBD1 matches at 11 bases. The CDR3 is 17 residues long. V gave up 2 bases and J gave up 3 bases; unmatched junction bases: 5. Germline-derived CDR1 and CDR2 are SNHLY and FYNNEI. The CDR3: CASSEIKGQGDTGELFF. In DNA, the CDR3 is TGTGCCAGCAGTGAAATTAAGGGACAGGGGGACACCGGGGAGCTGTTTTTT.

This chain joins TRBV19 and TRBJ1-5; no clear D gene. The CDR3 length is 14 residues. CDR1 is LNHDA, CDR2 SQIVND, per germline (reference sequence). With 6 bases removed from V and 4 bases from J, the gap between germline ends came to 13 bases. The chain's CDR3 is CASSPGRENQPQHF. DNA of the CDR3: TGTGCCAGTAGCCCTGGGAGGGAAAATCAGCCCCAGCATTTT.

V is TRBV5-1 and J is TRBJ2-2, with 7 bases identical to TRBD2. CDR3 length equals 16 residues. In germline, CDR1 is SGHRS, CDR2 YFSETQ. After removal of 0 bases from V and 4 bases from J, the junction contained 6 bases not matched to a gene. CDR3 region: CASSLGSGTSTGELFF. Here the CDR3 DNA reads TGCGCCAGCAGCTTGGGAAGCGGGACGTCCACCGGGGAGCTGTTTTTT.

This clone showed up just a few times. The V gene is TRBV27, the J gene TRBJ2-5; 9 nucleotides match TRBD2. Germline assignment: CDR1 MNHEY and CDR2 SMNVEV (reference sequence). V dropped 7 bases and J dropped 2; count of bases not matched to a gene: 5. The CDR3 extends over 14 amino acids. The CDR3 DNA follows: TGTGCCAGCAAAGGGCTAGCGGGGCAAGAGACCCAGTACTTC. This encodes CASKGLAGQETQYF.

The chain recombines TRBV5-1 with TRBJ2-5, with 10 bases matching TRBD1. The end of the DNA fits TRBJ2-7 better, so the J call may be wrong. CDR1 SGHRS and CDR2 YFSETQ come from the germline V gene. This CDR3 region has 15 residues. CDR3 bases: TGCGCCAGCAGCTTGTTCGGACAGGGGGTCTACGAGCAGTACTTC. It specifies CASSLFGQGVYEQYF.

This sequence joins TRBV28 and TRBJ1-5, with D maybe TRBD1 (6 bases). This CDR3 has 19 residues. Germline-derived CDR1 and CDR2 are MDHEN and SYDVKM. V shed 6 bases and J shed 2 bases, with 26 bases lying between them. The CDR3 reads CASSNPLGTNRFGNQPQHF. The CDR3 DNA sequence: TGTGCCAGCAGCAACCCCTTAGGGACAAATAGGTTTGGCAATCAGCCCCAGCATTTT.

The rearrangement links TRBV9 to TRBJ2-3; no reliable D call. Germline V gene sequence: CDR1 SGDLS, CDR2 YYNGEE. The CDR3 is made up of 16 amino acids. V lost 0 bases, J lost 6 bases, and 17 bases lay in between. CDR3 in amino acids: CASSVVGQQPWDTQYF. DNA for the CDR3: TGTGCCAGCAGCGTAGTGGGCCAGCAACCTTGGGATACGCAGTATTTT.

The rearrangement uses TRBV19 and TRBJ2-2; maybe TRBD2 (7 bases). From germline, CDR1 is LNHDA and CDR2 SQIVND (reference sequence). This CDR3 comprises 14 residues. The V end was cut by 7 bases, the J end by 6 bases, with 15 bases between. The CDR3 loop reads CASKGGAISGELFF. In nucleotides, the CDR3 is TGTGCCAGTAAGGGGGGGGCGATCTCCGGGGAGCTGTTTTTT. The full variable domain, completed using reference TRBV19 and TRBJ2-2, is DGGITQSPKYLFRKEGQNVTLSCEQNLNHDAMYWYRQDPGQGLRLIYYSQIVNDFQKGDIAEGYSVSREKKESFPLTVTSAQKNPTAFYLCASKGGAISGELFFGEGSRLTVL.

V gene TRBV28 combines with J gene TRBJ2-7; 9 bases agree with TRBD1. Looked up from germline, CDR1 is MDHEN and CDR2 is SYDVKM. The V segment lost 5 bases and the J segment 0 bases; nucleotides outside the gene matches: 8. This CDR3 is built from 16 residues. CDR3 sequence: CASSPLTGGISYEQYF. CDR3 coding DNA: TGTGCCAGCAGTCCCCTGACAGGGGGTATCTCCTACGAGCAGTACTTC.

This chain connects TRBV5-1 to TRBJ2-1, with 10 nucleotides matching TRBD2. The CDR3 totals 16 residues. V was clipped by 4 bases and J by 5 bases; unmatched bases: 9. Germline V gives CDR1 SGHRS, CDR2 YFSETQ. CDR3 in DNA: TGCGCCAGCAGCGACGGTCTAGCGGGGGTTCACAATGAGCAGTTCTTC. It codes for CASSDGLAGVHNEQFF.

The chain carries TRBV6-1 and TRBJ1-5, with D possibly matching TRBD1 (6 bases). The ends were cut back, 5 bases at V and 7 bases at J, with 15 bases in the middle. Germline V gene sequence: CDR1 MNHNS, CDR2 SASEGT. This CDR3 comprises 14 residues. The CDR3 loop reads CASSLTGFDQPQHF. The CDR3 DNA is TGTGCCAGCAGTTTGACAGGATTCGACCAGCCCCAGCATTTT.

The CDR3 nucleotides read TGTGCCAGCTCGGCCGGGGATCAGCCCCAGCATTTT. Its protein is CASSAGDQPQHF. This chain links TRBV18 with TRBJ1-5; D is unclear. The CDR3 is 12 residues long. The germline V gene encodes CDR1 KGHSH and CDR2 LQKENI. Trimming took off 6 bases at V and 5 bases at J, with 8 bases between the two ends.

The chain uses TRBV5-6 and TRBJ1-2; D not certain. Germline CDR1 reads SGHDT; CDR2 reads YYEEEE. The CDR3 totals 16 residues. The germline V and J ends were trimmed by 2 bases and 4 bases, with 18 bases remaining between them. The CDR3 DNA reads TGTGCCAGCAGCTTTAGTGTTATGGGGAGGCCCTATGGCTACACCTTC. Protein sequence: CASSFSVMGRPYGYTF.

Of note for this clone: Compared with germline, one end of the junction differs, possibly owing to a read error. CDR3 in DNA: TGTTCCAGCAGGACAGGGAGCGTAGGTACTACGCAGTATTTT. Residues: CSSRTGSVGTTQYF. The V call is TRBV7-9, the J call TRBJ2-3, with TRBD1 matching over 8 bases. CDR1 and CDR2 from the germline V gene are SEHNR and FQNEAQ (reference sequence). The CDR3 has 14 amino acids.

This clone has just a few counts. The chain uses TRBV5-4 and TRBJ1-4; 9 bases line up with TRBD1. Germline values: CDR1 SGHNT, CDR2 YYREEE (reference sequence). Trimming at V came to 4 bases and at J to 7 bases, leaving 11 bases not matched to a gene. The CDR3 has 16 amino acids. The CDR3 DNA reads as TGTGCCAGCAGCAATGATCCACAGGGGGCTCGTGAAAAACTGTTTTTT. Translating gives CASSNDPQGAREKLFF.

This clone was seen only a few times. The rearrangement uses TRBV6-1 and TRBJ1-4, with a tentative D call TRBD1 (6 bases). This CDR3 has 15 residues. V lost 7 bases and J lost 10, with 22 bases in between. Germline CDR1 MNHNS, CDR2 SASEGT. CDR3 nucleotides: TGTGCCAGCACTATTCCCGGGACACCGGGGCGAAAACTGTTTTTT. Encoded protein: CASTIPGTPGRKLFF.

This chain uses TRBV2 with TRBJ1-5; D gene uncertain. Germline CDR1 and CDR2: SNHLY and FYNNEI. Trimming pared 3 bases from V and 7 bases from J, leaving 7 bases between. The CDR3 runs to 12 residues. In DNA form, the CDR3 reads TGTGCCAGCAGTGACGGGGTGCAGCCCCAGCATTTT. It encodes CASSDGVQPQHF. The full variable domain, completed using reference TRBV2 and TRBJ1-5, is EPEVTQTPSHQVTQMGQEVILRCVPISNHLYFYWYRQILGQKVEFLVSFYNNEISEKSEIFDDQFSVERPDGSNFTLKIRSTKLEDSAMYFCASSDGVQPQHFGDGTRLSIL.

The gene calls are TRBV6-1 and TRBJ2-7; 11 bases are shared with TRBD2. V shed 2 bases, J shed 11 bases, and the junction held 5 bases outside the gene matches. This CDR3 spans 13 amino acids. Germline loops: CDR1 MNHNS, CDR2 SASEGT. The CDR3 protein is CASSERPSGGKYF. DNA for the CDR3: TGTGCCAGCAGTGAACGGCCTAGCGGGGGGAAGTACTTC.

This clone was seen a single time. CDR3 nucleotide sequence: TGTGCCAGCAGCCAAGCGGGTAGCACCGGGGAGCTGTTTTTT. This codes for CASSQAGSTGELFF. V is TRBV4-2 and J is TRBJ2-2; D uncertain. Germline V gene sequence: CDR1 LGHNA, CDR2 YNFKEQ. Trimming cost V 1 base and J 4 bases, with 7 bases left between them. This CDR3 spans 14 amino acids.

The chain employs TRBV9 and TRBJ1-2; D remains ambiguous. The CDR3 is 15 residues long. Trimming took off 4 bases at V and 4 bases at J, with 17 bases between the two ends. CDR1 is SGDLS and CDR2 is YYNGEE in the germline V gene. As DNA, the CDR3 is TGTGCCAGCAGCCCGAGGCCAGATGTGAGCTATGGCTACACCTTC. It encodes CASSPRPDVSYGYTF.

This clone was detected only a few times. Other DNA sequences in this specimen translate into the identical CDR3. V is TRBV7-8 and J is TRBJ1-1, with D possibly matching TRBD1 (5 bases). The germline V gene has CDR1 SGHVS and CDR2 FQNEAQ. The ends were cut back, 1 base at V and 3 bases at J, with 9 bases in the middle. The CDR3 sequence is 14 residues long. The CDR3 bases are TGTGCCAGCAGCTTAGAAGGGGTGGACACTGAAGCTTTCTTT. Encoded protein: CASSLEGVDTEAFF.

J is TRBJ1-6 and V is TRBV6-5; D is unclear. The germline V gene has CDR1 MNHEY and CDR2 SVGAGI. With 5 bases removed from V and 4 bases from J, the gap between germline ends came to 9 bases. This CDR3 contains 14 residues. CDR3 region: CASSPGQYNSPLHF. The CDR3 DNA sequence: TGTGCCAGCAGTCCTGGGCAATATAATTCACCCCTCCACTTT.